The 18 T cell receptor beta chains presented below share a single source sample, sequenced in a study of blood T cell repertoires in COVID-19. Sequencing was performed with immunoSEQ multiplex PCR; in TCRdb, only in-frame clones are kept and a portion is missing. This table has about 34,000 clones, about 90% appearing once. The sequenced material came from peripheral blood. These receptors were obtained from a man at least 80 years old with acute or convalescent COVID-19.

The chain combines TRBV25-1 with TRBJ2-7; 9 nucleotides agree with TRBD1. CDR3 length: 14 residues. CDR1 is MGHDK and CDR2 is SYGVNS in the germline V gene. Germline trimming cut 9 bases from V and 7 bases from J; bases unmatched to any gene: 13. The CDR3 DNA reads TGTGCCAGTCCCGGACAGGGGCCCCCTGGGGAGCAGTACTTC. Translated, it gives CASPGQGPPGEQYF.

This chain's CDR3 is CATSRIRTGRNQPQHF. CDR3 DNA: TGTGCCACCAGCAGGATCCGGACAGGGAGGAATCAGCCCCAGCATTTT. The chain joins TRBV15 to TRBJ1-5; TRBD1 aligns across 8 bases. CDR3 length: 16 amino acids. J lost 4 bases, V lost 3 bases, and 8 bases had no gene match. Germline CDR1 LNHNV, CDR2 YYDKDF (reference sequence).

J is TRBJ2-3 and V is TRBV27; 13 bases align to TRBD2. Per germline, CDR1 MNHEY and CDR2 SMNVEV (reference sequence). J gave up 14 bases and V 2 bases, and 16 bases lay outside the gene matches. The CDR3 has 17 amino acids. Here the CDR3 reads CASSLTPPGTSGDGGYF. The CDR3, as DNA: TGTGCCAGCAGTTTAACCCCTCCGGGGACTAGCGGGGACGGTGGGTATTTT.

The rearrangement joins TRBV28 to TRBJ1-2; tentatively, D is TRBD1 (5 bases). The CDR3 covers 15 residues. V was clipped by 4 bases and J by 4 bases, with 16 bases between them. Per germline, CDR1 MDHEN and CDR2 SYDVKM. The CDR3 reads CASSSVAWGSYGYTF. For the CDR3, the DNA is TGTGCCAGCAGTTCCGTCGCTTGGGGCAGCTATGGCTACACCTTC.

This chain joins TRBV13 and TRBJ2-3, with TRBD2 matching 12 bases. The CDR3 consists of 17 residues. The germline V gene has CDR1 PRHDT and CDR2 FYEKMQ (reference sequence). J was trimmed by 3 bases and V by 5 bases; bases with no gene match: 9. The CDR3 is CASSLTPTSGGTDTQYF. The CDR3 coding sequence is TGTGCCAGCAGCCTCACACCGACTAGCGGGGGAACAGATACGCAGTATTTT.

This clone is a singleton in its sample. This chain joins TRBV28 and TRBJ1-2; D might be TRBD1 (6 bases). The CDR3 extends over 15 amino acids. V gave up 0 bases and J gave up 7 bases, with 15 bases separating them. The germline V gene has CDR1 MDHEN and CDR2 SYDVKM. The CDR3 sequence is CASSLWGGGGGGYTF. The DNA for the CDR3 is TGTGCCAGCAGTTTATGGGGAGGGGGAGGTGGTGGCTACACCTTC.

The chain carries TRBV28 and TRBJ2-1; the match to TRBD1 covers 8 bases. The V gene's germline CDR1 is MDHEN and CDR2 SYDVKM. V gave up 6 bases and J gave up 2 bases; unmatched junction bases: 12. CDR3 length: 17 residues. The CDR3 region has the DNA TGTGCCAGCAGGCGAAGTCGGGGACAGGTACCCTACAATGAGCAGTTCTTC. As protein: CASRRSRGQVPYNEQFF.

The chain is built from TRBV29-1 and TRBJ2-3, with unresolved D. This CDR3 spans 11 amino acids. CDR1 and CDR2 (germline): SQVTM, ANQGSEA. The V gene lost 2 bases and the J gene lost 9 bases, with 9 bases spanning the gap. CDR3: CSVELAATQYF. CDR3 DNA: TGCAGCGTTGAATTGGCGGCAACGCAGTATTTT.

The chain recombines TRBV6-1 with TRBJ1-6, with a weak D call TRBD1 (6 bases). Germline V gene lookup returns CDR1 MNHNS and CDR2 SASEGT. The CDR3 length is 16 residues. Between the trimmed V and J ends, which lost 3 bases and 10 bases, there was a span of 19 bases. The CDR3 region is CASSEARGGMSSPLHF. CDR3 DNA: TGTGCCAGCAGTGAGGCAAGAGGGGGTATGAGCTCACCCCTCCACTTT.

This chain joins TRBV5-1 and TRBJ1-6; no definite D call. The CDR3 extends over 14 amino acids. The germline gives CDR1 SGHRS, CDR2 YFSETQ. The V gene lost 5 bases and the J gene lost 5 bases, with 11 bases spanning the gap. CDR3 region: CASRQSSNNSPLHF. In DNA, the CDR3 is TGCGCCAGCAGACAGTCAAGCAATAATTCACCCCTCCACTTT.

Written as DNA, the CDR3 is TGTGCCAGCCGACCAAGCCTCAGGGGGCGAAGTACTGGCTACACCTTC. This sequence encodes CASRPSLRGRSTGYTF. The genes are TRBV7-9 and TRBJ1-2; TRBD1 matches 8 bases. Germline V CDR1 and CDR2: SEHNR, FQNEAQ (reference sequence). The trim removed 8 bases at V and 7 bases at J, leaving 18 bases unmatched. CDR3 size: 16 residues.

The J gene is TRBJ1-2, the V gene TRBV6-5; the D gene is possibly TRBD1 (6 bases). Germline V CDR1 and CDR2: MNHEY, SVGAGI. V was pared by 0 bases and J by 1 base, with 9 bases between. The CDR3 runs to 15 residues. CDR3 residues: CASSYSGQLNYGYTF. In DNA form, the CDR3 reads TGTGCCAGCAGTTACTCGGGACAACTTAACTATGGCTACACCTTC.

This rearrangement joins TRBV6-5 to TRBJ1-5, with 9 nucleotides matching TRBD1. This CDR3 is 13 amino acids long. Trimming took 8 bases from V and 7 from J; bases not matched to a gene: 6. The germline V gene encodes CDR1 MNHEY and CDR2 SVGAGI. CDR3 coding DNA: TGTGCCAGCGCCCGGGACAGGGACCAGCCCCAGCATTTT. Its protein is CASARDRDQPQHF.

The J gene is TRBJ1-2, the V gene TRBV11-2, with 10 bases that match TRBD1. The CDR3 is 15 amino acids. V lost 4 bases to trimming and J lost 3 bases; unmatched junction nucleotides: 5. Germline CDR1 and CDR2: SGHAT and FQNNGV. The CDR3 loop is CASSSSDRGDYGYTF. The CDR3 DNA reads TGTGCCAGCAGCTCCTCGGACAGGGGGGACTATGGCTACACCTTC.

CDR3 in DNA: TGTGCCAGCAGCCAAGAAGGTGGGGCCAATGAGCAGTTCTTC. As protein: CASSQEGGANEQFF. This rearrangement joins TRBV4-2 to TRBJ2-1, with D possibly being TRBD1 (5 bases). CDR3 length: 14 amino acids. From germline, CDR1 is LGHNA and CDR2 YNFKEQ. V lost 0 bases to trimming and J lost 6 bases, with 9 bases between them.

V and J are TRBV5-1 and TRBJ2-1; TRBD2 matches at 8 bases. CDR3 length equals 13 residues. With 5 bases clipped from V and 7 bases from J, the junction kept 5 bases outside the gene matches. Germline CDR1 SGHRS, CDR2 YFSETQ. CDR3 nucleotides: TGCGCCAGCAGACCGGGAGGGAGAAATGAGCAGTTCTTC. It codes for CASRPGGRNEQFF. The full variable domain, in which reference TRBV5-1 and TRBJ2-1 provide the parts outside the CDR3, is KAGVTQTPRYLIKTRGQQVTLSCSPISGHRSVSWYQQTPGQGLQFLFEYFSETQRNKGNFPGRFSGRQFSNSRSEMNVSTLELGDSALYLCASRPGGRNEQFFGPGTRLTVL.

A single count supports this clone. J is TRBJ2-1 and V is TRBV7-9; TRBD2 might be the D (7 bases). Looked up from germline, CDR1 is SEHNR and CDR2 is FQNEAQ (reference sequence). CDR3 length equals 15 residues. V was trimmed by 1 base and J by 3 bases, leaving 10 bases between them. CDR3 loop: CASSLEGGNYNEQFF. CDR3 in DNA: TGTGCCAGCAGCTTAGAGGGGGGGAACTACAATGAGCAGTTCTTC.

The J gene is TRBJ1-2, the V gene TRBV5-1, with 11 nucleotides matching TRBD1. The CDR3 loop spans 18 amino acids. Germline-derived CDR1 and CDR2 are SGHRS and YFSETQ. J was trimmed by 0 bases and V by 3 bases; bases with no gene match: 10. CDR3 region: CASSWDWTGGRANYGYTF. The CDR3 region has the DNA TGCGCCAGCAGCTGGGACTGGACAGGGGGCCGCGCTAACTATGGCTACACCTTC.